The 16 T cell receptor beta chains presented below share a single source sample, sequenced in a study of spatial heterogeneity in lung cancer. Indicated time point: sample taken at primary tumor resection. Tumor, nontumor lung or frozen PBMC supplied whole RNA, sequenced without sorting. MiXCR was run by TCRdb on the 5' RACE reads, yielding one entry per CDR3 protein. The table lists roughly 80,000 distinct CDR3 sequences, around 12% of them singletons, with about 4.6% in the top ten. Material: PBMCs, obtained at surgery. Receptors originate from a male donor with early-stage non-small cell lung cancer.

There are many counts of this clonotype. This rearrangement joins TRBV18 to TRBJ2-1, with TRBD2 matching 7 bases. The length of the CDR3 is 15 residues. Germline CDR1 reads KGHSH; CDR2 reads LQKENI. Trimming cost V 4 bases and J 8 bases; bases outside gene matches: 11. The CDR3 region is CASSLVGGSKDEQFF. The CDR3, as DNA: TGTGCCAGCTCACTTGTTGGCGGGAGTAAAGATGAGCAGTTCTTC.

The rearrangement joins TRBV5-5 to TRBJ2-1, with 10 bases fitting TRBD2. V was pared by 0 bases and J by 8 bases, with 8 bases of the junction left unmatched. Germline V gene data show CDR1 as SGHKS and CDR2 as YYEKEE (reference sequence). This CDR3 contains 16 residues. CDR3 region: CASSLAQGLANDEQFF. CDR3 sequence (DNA): TGTGCCAGCAGCTTGGCTCAGGGACTAGCGAACGATGAGCAGTTCTTC.

This clonotype was counted only a few times. This chain connects TRBV13 to TRBJ2-1; TRBD2 matches 10 bases. V trimming: 6 bases; J trimming: 7 bases; junction bases outside the gene matches: 9. Germline V gene lookup returns CDR1 PRHDT and CDR2 FYEKMQ (reference sequence). This CDR3 has 15 amino acids. The DNA of the CDR3 is TGTGCCAGCAGTCTAAGCGGGAGGGCCAGAAATGAGCAGTTCTTC. Its protein product is CASSLSGRARNEQFF. The variable domain in full, with the rest retrieved from reference TRBV13 and TRBJ2-1, is AAGVIQSPRHLIKEKRETATLKCYPIPRHDTVYWYQQGPGQDPQFLISFYEKMQSDKGSIPDRFSAQQFSDYHSELNMSSLELGDSALYFCASSLSGRARNEQFFGPGTRLTVL.

V and J are TRBV30 and TRBJ2-3; maybe TRBD2 (6 bases). V was trimmed by 2 bases and J by 3 bases, leaving 15 bases between them. Germline values: CDR1 GTSNPN, CDR2 SVGIG (reference sequence). The CDR3 covers 15 residues. The CDR3 loop is CAWSKLPGRTDTQYF. The CDR3 DNA follows: TGTGCCTGGAGTAAATTACCAGGGAGGACAGATACGCAGTATTTT.

Remarks on this clonotype: One end of the junction fails to match germline, which may point to a read error. The chain links TRBV15 to TRBJ2-7, with 10 bases fitting TRBD1. The CDR3 runs to 15 residues. Per germline, CDR1 LNHNV and CDR2 YYDKDF (reference sequence). CDR3 sequence reads: CATSRRDRGLGEQNF. The CDR3 coding sequence is TGTGCCACCAGCCGCCGGGACAGGGGCCTGGGGGAGCAGAACTTC. The full variable domain, rest sourced from reference TRBV15 and TRBJ2-7, is DAMVIQNPRYQVTQFGKPVTLSCSQTLNHNVMYWYQQKSSQAPKLLFHYYDKDFNNEADTPDNFQSRRPNTSFCFLDIRSPGLGDTAMYLCATSRRDRGLGEQNFGPGTRLTVT.

There are many counts of this clonotype. The J gene is TRBJ2-7, the V gene TRBV29-1; D is uncertain. The V gene's germline CDR1 is SQVTM and CDR2 ANQGSEA. The CDR3 length is 11 residues. The germline V and J ends were trimmed by 0 bases and 5 bases, with 5 bases remaining between them. This CDR3 reads CSVEDLHEQYF. The DNA of the CDR3 is TGCAGCGTTGAAGATCTTCACGAGCAGTACTTC.

In regard to this clonotype: A much bigger clone sits one base away, suggesting this may be a read error. This chain links TRBV30 with TRBJ1-5; D is uncertain. From germline, CDR1 is GTSNPN and CDR2 SVGIG (reference sequence). There are 13 residues in the CDR3. CDR3 coding DNA: TGTACCTGGAGCCTCGTCGGGGATCAGCCCCAGCATTTT. Protein sequence: CTWSLVGDQPQHF.

The chain employs TRBV7-9 and TRBJ2-7; 8 bases map to TRBD1. Germline V lookup: CDR1 SEHNR, CDR2 FQNEAQ (reference sequence). Losses at the gene ends were 5 bases for V and 0 bases for J; bases not matched to a gene: 3. The CDR3 is 14 residues long. CDR3 DNA: TGTGCCAGCAGCCTACAGGGGGACTCCTACGAGCAGTACTTC. Its protein is CASSLQGDSYEQYF.

There are many counts of this clonotype. The CDR3 DNA sequence: TGTGCCACTAACCAACCGATCACTGAAGCTTTCTTT. Translating gives CATNQPITEAFF. V usage is TRBV6-2 or TRBV6-3 and J usage is TRBJ1-1; D gene unclear. The length of the CDR3 is 12 residues. Trimming cost V 10 bases and J 4 bases, with 13 bases left between them. The germline V gene encodes CDR1 MNHEY and CDR2 SVGEGT.

The chain is built from TRBV5-1 and TRBJ2-5; 11 bases line up with TRBD2. CDR1 and CDR2 from the germline V gene are SGHRS and YFSETQ. CDR3 length: 16 residues. The trim removed 0 bases at V and 2 bases at J, leaving 3 bases unmatched. This chain's CDR3 is CASSLASGGLQETQYF. CDR3 coding DNA: TGCGCCAGCAGCTTGGCTAGCGGGGGGCTTCAAGAGACCCAGTACTTC.

This clonotype came up many times. The chain has TRBV5-1 and TRBJ2-3; TRBD2 matches 8 bases. This CDR3 contains 14 residues. Losses at the gene ends were 2 bases for V and 3 bases for J; bases not matched to a gene: 2. Germline V gene sequence: CDR1 SGHRS, CDR2 YFSETQ. CDR3 in DNA: TGCGCCAGCAGCTTATTAGCGGGAACAGATACGCAGTATTTT. It encodes CASSLLAGTDTQYF.

This clonotype was seen a handful of times. V and J are TRBV2 and TRBJ1-2, with D tentatively TRBD1 (6 bases). The CDR3 length is 13 residues. V shed 3 bases and J shed 6 bases, with 11 bases lying between them. In germline, CDR1 is SNHLY, CDR2 FYNNEI. CDR3 amino acids: CASSDLGGHGYTF. The CDR3 DNA sequence: TGTGCCAGCAGTGATTTGGGGGGGCATGGCTACACCTTC.

This clonotype was observed a handful of times. The chain uses TRBV13 and TRBJ2-5; TRBD1 matches 7 bases. This CDR3 spans 14 amino acids. Germline V gene data show CDR1 as PRHDT and CDR2 as FYEKMQ (reference sequence). Trimming took 2 bases from V and 5 from J; bases not matched to a gene: 5. The CDR3 DNA reads TGTGCCAGCAGCTTAAAAGGGGGCGCGGAGACCCAGTACTTC. This gives the protein CASSLKGGAETQYF.

As for this clonotype: One end of the junction does not line up with germline, which may come from a read error. The V and J genes are TRBV29-1 and TRBJ1-1, with D possibly being TRBD1 (5 bases). Germline V gene lookup returns CDR1 SQVTM and CDR2 ANQGSEA. This CDR3 region has 15 residues. CDR3 bases: TGCAGCGTTGAAGAGAAGGAGGGGCGGAACTCTGAAGCTTTCTTT. This sequence encodes CSVEEKEGRNSEAFF. The variable domain in full, with the rest retrieved from reference TRBV29-1 and TRBJ1-1, is SAVISQKPSRDICQRGTSLTIQCQVDSQVTMMFWYRQQPGQSLTLIATANQGSEATYESGFVIDKFPISRPNLTFSTLTVSNMSPEDSSIYLCSVEEKEGRNSEAFFGQGTRLTVV.

The chain is built from TRBV5-6 and TRBJ1-1, with D perhaps TRBD1 (5 bases). Germline lookup yields CDR1 SGHDT and CDR2 YYEEEE. This CDR3 has 13 amino acids. V lost 4 bases, J lost 5 bases, and 12 bases lay in between. The CDR3 protein is CASSPGRRTEAFF. CDR3 nucleotides: TGTGCCAGCAGCCCGGGGCGCCGGACTGAAGCTTTCTTT. Looking up the rest from reference TRBV5-6 and TRBJ1-1 gives the full variable domain: DAGVTQSPTHLIKTRGQQVTLRCSPKSGHDTVSWYQQALGQGPQFIFQYYEEEERQRGNFPDRFSGHQFPNYSSELNVNALLLGDSALYLCASSPGRRTEAFFGQGTRLTVV.

In this sample, this clonotype turned up a few times. The J gene is TRBJ2-3, the V gene TRBV9, with D possibly being TRBD1 (5 bases). With 0 bases removed from V and 2 bases from J, the gap between germline ends came to 16 bases. This CDR3 comprises 17 residues. Germline lookup yields CDR1 SGDLS and CDR2 YYNGEE. Here the CDR3 DNA reads TGTGCCAGCAGCGTAGCCCCTCCAGGGTCGAACACAGATACGCAGTATTTT. Protein product: CASSVAPPGSNTDTQYF.